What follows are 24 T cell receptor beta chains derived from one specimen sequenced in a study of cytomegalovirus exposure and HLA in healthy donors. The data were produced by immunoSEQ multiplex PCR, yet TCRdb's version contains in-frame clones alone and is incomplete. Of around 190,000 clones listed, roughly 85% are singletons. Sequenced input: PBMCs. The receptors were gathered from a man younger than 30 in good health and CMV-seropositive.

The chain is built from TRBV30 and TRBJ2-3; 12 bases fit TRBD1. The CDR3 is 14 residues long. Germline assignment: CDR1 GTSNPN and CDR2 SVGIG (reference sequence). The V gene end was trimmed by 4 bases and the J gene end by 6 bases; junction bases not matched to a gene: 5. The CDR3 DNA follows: TGTGCCTGGACCAGGGACAGGGGGCCTGATACGCAGTATTTT. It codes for CAWTRDRGPDTQYF.

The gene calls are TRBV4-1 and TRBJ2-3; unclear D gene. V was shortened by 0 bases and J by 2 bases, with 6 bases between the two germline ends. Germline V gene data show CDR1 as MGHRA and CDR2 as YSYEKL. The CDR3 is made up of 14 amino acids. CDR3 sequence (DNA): TGCGCCAGCAGCCAAGATGTGGCCACAGATACGCAGTATTTT. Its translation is CASSQDVATDTQYF.

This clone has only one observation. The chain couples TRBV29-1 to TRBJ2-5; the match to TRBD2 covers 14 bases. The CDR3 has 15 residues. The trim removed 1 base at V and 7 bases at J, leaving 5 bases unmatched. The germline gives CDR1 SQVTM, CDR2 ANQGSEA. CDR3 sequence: CSVEGTSGGPGTQYF. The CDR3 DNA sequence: TGCAGCGTTGAAGGGACTAGCGGGGGGCCCGGGACCCAGTACTTC. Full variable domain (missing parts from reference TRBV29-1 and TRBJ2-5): SAVISQKPSRDICQRGTSLTIQCQVDSQVTMMFWYRQQPGQSLTLIATANQGSEATYESGFVIDKFPISRPNLTFSTLTVSNMSPEDSSIYLCSVEGTSGGPGTQYFGPGTRLLVL.

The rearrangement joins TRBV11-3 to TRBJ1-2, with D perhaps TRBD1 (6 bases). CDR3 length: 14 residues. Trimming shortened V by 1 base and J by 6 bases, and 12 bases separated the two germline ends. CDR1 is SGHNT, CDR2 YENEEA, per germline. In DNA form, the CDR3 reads TGTGCCAGCAGCTTAGGTACAGGGAGAGATGGCTACACCTTC. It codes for CASSLGTGRDGYTF. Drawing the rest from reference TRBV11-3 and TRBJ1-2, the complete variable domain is EAGVVQSPRYKIIEKKQPVAFWCNPISGHNTLYWYLQNLGQGPELLIRYENEEAVDDSQLPKDRFSAERLKGVDSTLKIQPAELGDSAVYLCASSLGTGRDGYTFGSGTRLTVV.

Here the CDR3 reads CASSPPGQVNYEQYF. DNA for the CDR3: TGTGCCAGCAGTCCCCCGGGACAGGTGAACTACGAGCAGTACTTC. The rearrangement uses TRBV6-6 and TRBJ2-7; 8 bases match TRBD1. Germline loops: CDR1 MNHNY, CDR2 SVGAGI (reference sequence). The CDR3 runs 15 residues. Trimming cost V 5 bases and J 3 bases; bases outside gene matches: 9.

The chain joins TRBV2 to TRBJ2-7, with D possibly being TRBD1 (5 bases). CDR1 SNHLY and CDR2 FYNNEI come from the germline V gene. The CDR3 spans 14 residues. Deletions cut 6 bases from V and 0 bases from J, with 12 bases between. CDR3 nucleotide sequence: TGTGCCAGCAGGGGGCGGCAGAGCTCCTACGAGCAGTACTTC. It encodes CASRGRQSSYEQYF.

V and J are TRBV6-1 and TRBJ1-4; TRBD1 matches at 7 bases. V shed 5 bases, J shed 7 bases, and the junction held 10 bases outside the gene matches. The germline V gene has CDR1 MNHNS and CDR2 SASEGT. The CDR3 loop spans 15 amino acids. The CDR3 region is CASSSPTGPFEKLFF. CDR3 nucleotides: TGTGCCAGCAGTTCCCCGACAGGGCCCTTTGAAAAACTGTTTTTT.

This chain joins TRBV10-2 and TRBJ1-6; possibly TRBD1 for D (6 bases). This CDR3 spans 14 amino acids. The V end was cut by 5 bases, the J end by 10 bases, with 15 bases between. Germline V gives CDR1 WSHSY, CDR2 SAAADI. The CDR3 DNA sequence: TGCGCCAGCAGTACCGGGACATTCGAGTCACCCCTCCACTTT. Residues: CASSTGTFESPLHF.

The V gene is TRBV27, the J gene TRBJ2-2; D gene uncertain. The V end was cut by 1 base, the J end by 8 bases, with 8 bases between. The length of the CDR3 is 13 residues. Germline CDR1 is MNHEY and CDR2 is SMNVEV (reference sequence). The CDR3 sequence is CASSLLVAGELFF. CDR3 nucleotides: TGTGCCAGCAGTTTATTAGTTGCTGGGGAGCTGTTTTTT.

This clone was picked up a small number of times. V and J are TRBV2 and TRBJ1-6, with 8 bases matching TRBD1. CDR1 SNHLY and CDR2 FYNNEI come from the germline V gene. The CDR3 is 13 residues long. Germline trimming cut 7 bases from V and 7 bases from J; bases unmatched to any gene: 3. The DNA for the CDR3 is TGTGCCAGCAAGGACAGGGCGAATTCACCCCTCCACTTT. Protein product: CASKDRANSPLHF.

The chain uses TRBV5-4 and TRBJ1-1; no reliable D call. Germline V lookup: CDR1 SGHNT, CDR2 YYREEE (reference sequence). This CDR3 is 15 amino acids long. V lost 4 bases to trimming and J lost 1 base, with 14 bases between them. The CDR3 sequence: CASSQDGGKNTEAFF. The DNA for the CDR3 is TGTGCCAGCAGCCAAGACGGCGGAAAGAACACTGAAGCTTTCTTT.

The chain's CDR3 is CASSIQGAATEAFF. The CDR3, as DNA: TGTGCCAGTAGTATTCAGGGGGCGGCCACTGAAGCTTTCTTT. The V and J genes are TRBV19 and TRBJ1-1; 8 positions match TRBD1. Germline CDR1 reads LNHDA; CDR2 reads SQIVND (reference sequence). CDR3 length: 14 amino acids. Losses at the gene ends were 3 bases for V and 4 bases for J; bases not matched to a gene: 4.

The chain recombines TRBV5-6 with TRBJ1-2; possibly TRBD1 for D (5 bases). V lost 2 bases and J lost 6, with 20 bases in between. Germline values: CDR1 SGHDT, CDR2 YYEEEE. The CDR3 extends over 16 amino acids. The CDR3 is CASSFDVGGISDGYTF. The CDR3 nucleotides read TGTGCCAGCAGCTTTGACGTTGGGGGGATCTCGGATGGCTACACCTTC.

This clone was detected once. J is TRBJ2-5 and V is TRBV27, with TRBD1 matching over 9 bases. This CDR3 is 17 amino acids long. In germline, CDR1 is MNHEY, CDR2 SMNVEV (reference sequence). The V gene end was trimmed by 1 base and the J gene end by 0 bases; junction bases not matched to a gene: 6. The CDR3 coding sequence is TGTGCCAGCAGTTTATTTCACCGGGACAGGGACCAAGAGACCCAGTACTTC. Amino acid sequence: CASSLFHRDRDQETQYF.

Here the CDR3 DNA reads TGTGCCAGCAGTGAAGCGCTTAGCGGGGGAAAGACCCAGTACTTC. This codes for CASSEALSGGKTQYF. The chain is built from TRBV2 and TRBJ2-5; 9 nucleotides match TRBD2. CDR1 is SNHLY and CDR2 is FYNNEI in the germline V gene. With V trimmed by 0 bases and J by 6 bases, 5 bases remained unmatched. The CDR3 contains 15 residues.

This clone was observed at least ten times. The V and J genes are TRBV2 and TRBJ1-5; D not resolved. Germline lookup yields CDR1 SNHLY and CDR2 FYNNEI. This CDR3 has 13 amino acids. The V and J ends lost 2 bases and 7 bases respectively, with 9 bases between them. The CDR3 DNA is TGTGCCAGCAGTGAAAGCGAGGGCCAGCCCCAGCATTTT. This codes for CASSESEGQPQHF.

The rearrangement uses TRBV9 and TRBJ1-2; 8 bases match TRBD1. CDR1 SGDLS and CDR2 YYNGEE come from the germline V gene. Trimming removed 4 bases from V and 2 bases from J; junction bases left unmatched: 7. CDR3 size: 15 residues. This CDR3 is CASSPHTGGNYGYTF. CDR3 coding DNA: TGTGCCAGCAGCCCTCACACAGGGGGGAACTATGGCTACACCTTC. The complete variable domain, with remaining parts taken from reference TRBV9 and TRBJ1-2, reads DSGVTQTPKHLITATGQRVTLRCSPRSGDLSVYWYQQSLDQGLQFLIQYYNGEERAKGNILERFSAQQFPDLHSELNLSSLELGDSALYFCASSPHTGGNYGYTFGSGTRLTVV.

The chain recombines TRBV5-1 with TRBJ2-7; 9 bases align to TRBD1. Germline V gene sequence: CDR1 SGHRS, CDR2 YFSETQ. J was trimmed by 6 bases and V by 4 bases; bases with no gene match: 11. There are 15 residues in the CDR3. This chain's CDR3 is CASSDTGGTAGEQYF. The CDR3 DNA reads TGCGCCAGCAGCGACACAGGGGGCACGGCAGGCGAGCAGTACTTC.

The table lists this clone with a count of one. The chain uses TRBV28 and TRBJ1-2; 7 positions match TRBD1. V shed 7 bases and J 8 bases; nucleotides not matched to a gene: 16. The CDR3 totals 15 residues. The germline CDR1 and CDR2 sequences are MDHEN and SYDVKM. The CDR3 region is CASTSGGDDGPGYTF. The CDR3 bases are TGTGCCAGCACCTCAGGGGGAGACGACGGACCGGGCTACACCTTC.

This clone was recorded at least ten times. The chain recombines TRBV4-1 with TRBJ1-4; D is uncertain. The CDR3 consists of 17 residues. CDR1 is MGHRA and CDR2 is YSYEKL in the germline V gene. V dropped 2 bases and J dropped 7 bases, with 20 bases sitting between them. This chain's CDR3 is CASSQSGIRPRGEKLFF. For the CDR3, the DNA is TGCGCCAGCAGCCAATCTGGGATCAGACCCCGGGGTGAAAAACTGTTTTTT.

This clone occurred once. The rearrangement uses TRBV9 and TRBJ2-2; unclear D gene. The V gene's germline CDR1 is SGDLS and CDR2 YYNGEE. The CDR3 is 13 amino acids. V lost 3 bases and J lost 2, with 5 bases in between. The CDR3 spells CASSARNTGELFF. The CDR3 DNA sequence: TGTGCCAGCAGCGCCCGTAACACCGGGGAGCTGTTTTTT. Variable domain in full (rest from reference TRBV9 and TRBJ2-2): DSGVTQTPKHLITATGQRVTLRCSPRSGDLSVYWYQQSLDQGLQFLIQYYNGEERAKGNILERFSAQQFPDLHSELNLSSLELGDSALYFCASSARNTGELFFGEGSRLTVL.

In DNA form, the CDR3 reads TGTGCCAGCAGCTTAGTTTCAGGGGGAGGCTACACCTTC. Protein sequence: CASSLVSGGGYTF. The J gene is TRBJ1-2, the V gene TRBV7-9, with TRBD1 matching 7 bases. The length of the CDR3 is 13 residues. The germline CDR1 and CDR2 sequences are SEHNR and FQNEAQ (reference sequence). J lost 8 bases, V lost 1 base, and 4 bases had no gene match.

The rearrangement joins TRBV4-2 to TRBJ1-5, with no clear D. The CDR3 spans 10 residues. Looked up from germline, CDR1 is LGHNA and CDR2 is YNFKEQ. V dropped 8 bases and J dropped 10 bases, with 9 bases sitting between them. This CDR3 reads CASPRGPQHF. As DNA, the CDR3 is TGTGCCAGCCCTCGGGGTCCCCAGCATTTT.

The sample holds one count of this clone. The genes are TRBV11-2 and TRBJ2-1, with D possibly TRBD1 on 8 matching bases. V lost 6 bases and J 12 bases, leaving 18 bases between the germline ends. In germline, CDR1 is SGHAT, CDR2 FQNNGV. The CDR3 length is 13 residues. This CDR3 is CASRYREGTGQFF. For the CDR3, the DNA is TGTGCCAGCAGATACAGGGAGGGGACAGGGCAGTTCTTC.